These 26 T cell receptor beta chains originate from one sample sequenced in a study of T cells in Graves' hyperthyroidism and ophthalmopathy. Amplification of TCR beta CDR3 regions used RNA as the template. HTBI primers drove first-round RT-PCR of the TCR CDR3. TCRdb called the multiplex PCR reads again in MiXCR, with one record for every CDR3 protein. This sample has hundreds of thousands of distinct CDR3 sequences, with around 39% found just once. The material sequenced was blood. These receptors came from a man aged 18-30 years with Graves' hyperthyroidism.

Notes on this clonotype: With a much larger clone just one base away, this may be a read error. This chain uses TRBV29-1 with TRBJ2-5, with D unclear. Germline V gives CDR1 SQVTM, CDR2 ANQGSEA. The CDR3 consists of 11 residues. V lost 5 bases and J 8 bases, leaving 12 bases between the germline ends. CDR3 DNA sequence: TGCAGCGTTCCACACGGACCCACCCAGTACTTC. This sequence encodes CSVPHGPTQYF. Full variable domain (missing parts from reference TRBV29-1 and TRBJ2-5): SAVISQKPSRDICQRGTSLTIQCQVDSQVTMMFWYRQQPGQSLTLIATANQGSEATYESGFVIDKFPISRPNLTFSTLTVSNMSPEDSSIYLCSVPHGPTQYFGPGTRLLVL.

This clonotype was seen a handful of times. V usage is TRBV9 and J usage is TRBJ2-2; D is uncertain. Trimming shortened V by 1 base and J by 6 bases, and 10 bases separated the two germline ends. The CDR3 is 14 amino acids. Germline CDR1 is SGDLS and CDR2 is YYNGEE. The CDR3 sequence is CASSVSHRPGELFF. CDR3 nucleotide sequence: TGTGCCAGCAGCGTATCCCACCGGCCCGGGGAGCTGTTTTTT.

With regard to this clonotype: This CDR3 fails to terminate in the conserved phenylalanine or tryptophan, so it likely reflects a read error. In DNA, the CDR3 is TGTGCCAGCAGCTTAGGAGGGGGTGGCTACACCCTC. It translates to CASSLGGGGYTL. The chain links TRBV25-1 to TRBJ1-2, with D perhaps matching TRBD1 (6 bases). The CDR3 sequence is 12 residues long. Between the trimmed V and J ends, which lost 6 bases and 7 bases, there was a span of 12 bases. The V gene's germline CDR1 is MGHDK and CDR2 SYGVNS.

There are a few counts of this clonotype. The V and J genes are TRBV10-3 and TRBJ2-3; 9 positions agree with TRBD2. Germline-derived CDR1 and CDR2 are ENHRY and SYGVKD. The CDR3 sequence is 15 residues long. The V gene end was trimmed by 3 bases and the J gene end by 7 bases; junction bases not matched to a gene: 8. In nucleotides, the CDR3 is TGTGCCATCAGTGATAGGGTAGCGGGAGAACATACGCAGTATTTT. As protein: CAISDRVAGEHTQYF.

In this sample, this clonotype turned up once. The CDR3 spells CSLGGGTYEQYF. As DNA, the CDR3 is TGCAGCTTGGGCGGGGGCACCTACGAGCAGTACTTC. The chain carries TRBV29-1 and TRBJ2-7; D possibly corresponds to TRBD2 (7 bases). V was cut by 8 bases and J by 2 bases, with 13 bases left in between. Germline V CDR1 and CDR2: SQVTM, ANQGSEA. The CDR3 length is 12 residues.

V usage is TRBV7-9 and J usage is TRBJ2-7; maybe TRBD1 (5 bases). Germline-derived CDR1 and CDR2 are SEHNR and FQNEAQ (reference sequence). Trimming removed 2 bases at V and 7 bases at J, with 12 bases between. The CDR3 sequence is 13 residues long. The DNA for the CDR3 is TGTGCCAGCAGCTTAAAGACAGAAGGGGAGCAGTACTTC. It codes for CASSLKTEGEQYF.

Ten or more counts support this clonotype. Mismatch with germline at one junction end may stem from a read error. The V and J genes are TRBV9 and TRBJ2-7, with TRBD2 matching 11 bases. CDR3 length: 15 residues. CDR1 is SGDLS, CDR2 YYNGEE, per germline. DNA of the CDR3: TGTGCCAGCAGTGTAGGACTAGCGGGCAGCTACGAGCAGTACTTC. Translation gives CASSVGLAGSYEQYF.

This clonotype was recorded many times. The chain is built from TRBV10-3 and TRBJ1-5; possible D gene TRBD1, 6 bases. V lost 8 bases and J 3 bases, leaving 11 bases between the germline ends. From germline, CDR1 is ENHRY and CDR2 SYGVKD. The CDR3 extends over 13 amino acids. The CDR3 region has the DNA TGTGCCATCGCCCCAGGGGCCAATCAGCCCCAGCATTTT. This sequence encodes CAIAPGANQPQHF.

This clonotype was seen at least ten times. This CDR3 reads CATSVRAGPRAGYTF. CDR3 nucleotide sequence: TGTGCCACCAGTGTTCGGGCAGGGCCCCGGGCAGGCTACACCTTC. The chain links TRBV24-1 to TRBJ1-2; the D gene is possibly TRBD1 (5 bases). This CDR3 is 15 amino acids long. Germline assignment: CDR1 KGHDR and CDR2 SFDVKD. The V gene lost 5 bases and the J gene lost 8 bases, with 20 bases spanning the gap.

This clonotype has just a few counts. The chain employs TRBV6-5 and TRBJ1-5, with D possibly being TRBD1 (5 bases). CDR1 MNHEY and CDR2 SVGAGI come from the germline V gene. This CDR3 has 15 residues. Trimming cost V 4 bases and J 7 bases, with 17 bases left between them. Here the CDR3 reads CASSSDGTSGQPQHF. CDR3 in DNA: TGTGCCAGCAGTTCAGACGGGACCTCAGGGCAGCCCCAGCATTTT.

This clonotype was observed a few times. The chain joins TRBV12-3 or TRBV12-4 to TRBJ2-5; D is possibly TRBD2 (5 bases). The CDR3 is made up of 14 amino acids. V was shortened by 6 bases and J by 0 bases, with 11 bases between the two germline ends. CDR3: CASSSGEYQETQYF. The CDR3 DNA is TGTGCCAGCAGCTCCGGGGAGTACCAAGAGACCCAGTACTTC.

This chain links TRBV12-3 or TRBV12-4 with TRBJ2-5; 16 bases align to TRBD2. The CDR3 is made up of 17 amino acids. V shed 6 bases, J shed 4 bases, and the junction held 8 bases outside the gene matches. CDR3 nucleotide sequence: TGTGCCAGCAGCTTCGGGACTAGCGGGGGGGCCACAGAGACCCAGTACTTC. This codes for CASSFGTSGGATETQYF.

This clonotype was recorded at least ten times. The chain couples TRBV10-3 to TRBJ1-1, with D tentatively TRBD1 (6 bases). This CDR3 is built from 13 residues. Trimming removed 5 bases from V and 0 bases from J, with 7 bases in between. CDR1 ENHRY and CDR2 SYGVKD come from the germline V gene. The CDR3 sequence is CAISTGLNTEAFF. In nucleotides, the CDR3 is TGTGCCATCAGTACAGGGTTGAACACTGAAGCTTTCTTT.

This clonotype was recorded many times. The chain combines TRBV5-6 with TRBJ1-6, with a tentative D call TRBD1 (5 bases). V was cut by 0 bases and J by 11 bases, with 6 bases left in between. Germline assignment: CDR1 SGHDT and CDR2 YYEEEE. The CDR3 spans 12 residues. CDR3 sequence: CASSLGGTPLHF. As DNA, the CDR3 is TGTGCCAGCAGCTTGGGGGGGACACCCCTCCACTTT. The entire variable domain, with the rest obtained from reference TRBV5-6 and TRBJ1-6, is as follows: DAGVTQSPTHLIKTRGQQVTLRCSPKSGHDTVSWYQQALGQGPQFIFQYYEEEERQRGNFPDRFSGHQFPNYSSELNVNALLLGDSALYLCASSLGGTPLHFGNGTRLTVT.

This clonotype was detected a few times. J is TRBJ2-5 and V is TRBV7-9; D is perhaps TRBD1 or TRBD2 (5 bases each). Germline V gene data show CDR1 as SEHNR and CDR2 as FQNEAQ (reference sequence). The CDR3 covers 14 residues. Trimming shortened V by 5 bases and J by 3 bases, and 13 bases separated the two germline ends. The CDR3 DNA follows: TGTGCCAGCAGCAGGGACGGTAGGGAAGAGACCCAGTACTTC. Translated: CASSRDGREETQYF. The complete variable domain, with remaining parts taken from reference TRBV7-9 and TRBJ2-5, reads DTGVSQNPRHKITKRGQNVTFRCDPISEHNRLYWYRQTLGQGPEFLTYFQNEAQLEKSRLLSDRFSAERPKGSFSTLEIQRTEQGDSAMYLCASSRDGREETQYFGPGTRLLVL.

A word on this clonotype: Given a much more abundant clone one base away, this may be a read error. The V gene is TRBV19, the J gene TRBJ1-2; 11 positions agree with TRBD1. CDR3 length equals 15 residues. Germline CDR1 reads LNHDA; CDR2 reads SQIVND (reference sequence). The junction had 3 bases not matched to a gene; V was cut back by 3 bases and J by 3 bases. The CDR3 region has the DNA TGTGCCAGTAGTATTCGGGGACAGGGGGACTATGGCTACACCTTC. Residues: CASSIRGQGDYGYTF.

This clonotype was counted many times. J is TRBJ2-7 and V is TRBV27; D unresolved. The ends were cut back, 3 bases at V and 2 bases at J, with 5 bases in the middle. CDR1 is MNHEY, CDR2 SMNVEV, per germline (reference sequence). CDR3 length: 12 amino acids. The CDR3 bases are TGTGCCAGCAGTTTCGCTACCTACGAGCAGTACTTC. Protein sequence: CASSFATYEQYF.

This clonotype turned up a few times. The chain combines TRBV5-1 with TRBJ1-5, with D possibly matching TRBD1 (5 bases). Germline assignment: CDR1 SGHRS and CDR2 YFSETQ. The CDR3 contains 15 residues. V was shortened by 0 bases and J by 6 bases, with 13 bases between the two germline ends. DNA of the CDR3: TGCGCCAGCAGCTTGGCCGGGGCGATTTCTCAGCCCCAGCATTTT. This gives the protein CASSLAGAISQPQHF.

The V gene is TRBV16, the J gene TRBJ1-4; D is unresolved. The CDR3 covers 15 residues. Germline V gene data show CDR1 as KGHSY and CDR2 as FQNENV. V was clipped by 2 bases and J by 2 bases, with 9 bases between them. CDR3: CASSQLQGTNEKLFF. The DNA of the CDR3 is TGTGCCAGCAGCCAACTCCAAGGGACTAATGAAAAACTGTTTTTT.

This clonotype was detected many times. The chain links TRBV7-9 to TRBJ1-4, with unresolved D. Germline CDR1 and CDR2: SEHNR and FQNEAQ (reference sequence). This CDR3 has 14 residues. V lost 3 bases to trimming and J lost 6 bases, with 11 bases between them. CDR3 nucleotide sequence: TGTGCCAGCAGCTTGAGGTCAGGAGATGAAAAACTGTTTTTT. It encodes CASSLRSGDEKLFF.

Comments on this clonotype: A much larger clone lies a single base off, so this may be a read error. The chain links TRBV24-1 to TRBJ2-5; D gene ambiguous. The ends were cut back, 4 bases at V and 1 base at J, with 12 bases in the middle. The CDR3 has 15 amino acids. Germline V lookup: CDR1 KGHDR, CDR2 SFDVKD. CDR3 sequence reads: CATSDQDGSQETQYF. In DNA, the CDR3 is TGTGCCACCAGTGACCAGGACGGGTCCCAAGAGACCCAGTACTTC.

V usage is TRBV18 and J usage is TRBJ1-2; TRBD1 is a possible D gene (6 bases). CDR3 length: 13 amino acids. V gave up 3 bases and J gave up 8 bases, with 13 bases separating them. From germline, CDR1 is KGHSH and CDR2 LQKENI. Here the CDR3 reads CASSPGTRGGYTF. The CDR3 region has the DNA TGTGCCAGCTCACCCGGGACAAGAGGGGGCTACACCTTC.

This chain links TRBV2 with TRBJ2-1; a possible D gene is TRBD2 (5 bases). The end of the DNA fits TRBJ2-7 better, so the J call may be wrong. Germline V gene lookup returns CDR1 SNHLY and CDR2 FYNNEI. This CDR3 is built from 14 residues. The CDR3 spells CASSVASSYNEQYF. The CDR3 nucleotides are TGTGCCAGCAGTGTGGCTAGCTCCTACAATGAGCAGTACTTC.

This clonotype was seen a few times. The CDR3 nucleotides read TGTGCCAGCAGCCCTACCGGATGGGAGACCCAGTACTTC. This sequence encodes CASSPTGWETQYF. The gene calls are TRBV14 and TRBJ2-5, with D uncertain. CDR3 size: 13 residues. The V gene's germline CDR1 is SGHDN and CDR2 FVKESK. Trimming shortened V by 4 bases and J by 5 bases, and 11 bases separated the two germline ends.

This clonotype was seen ten or more times. The CDR3 bases are TGTGCCAGTAGAAAAGGGGATGGCTACACCTTC. Its translation is CASRKGDGYTF. The chain has TRBV19 and TRBJ1-2; perhaps TRBD1 as D (5 bases). The CDR3 totals 11 residues. Between the trimmed V and J ends, which lost 6 bases and 6 bases, there was a span of 8 bases. CDR1 is LNHDA and CDR2 is SQIVND in the germline V gene (reference sequence). Looking up the rest from reference TRBV19 and TRBJ1-2 gives the full variable domain: DGGITQSPKYLFRKEGQNVTLSCEQNLNHDAMYWYRQDPGQGLRLIYYSQIVNDFQKGDIAEGYSVSREKKESFPLTVTSAQKNPTAFYLCASRKGDGYTFGSGTRLTVV.

This clonotype was seen ten or more times. This chain joins TRBV7-9 and TRBJ1-2, with D possibly matching TRBD1 (6 bases). There are 14 residues in the CDR3. The V end was cut by 5 bases, the J end by 2 bases, with 12 bases between. Germline lookup yields CDR1 SEHNR and CDR2 FQNEAQ (reference sequence). CDR3 in amino acids: CASSPEQGNYGYTF. CDR3 coding DNA: TGTGCCAGCAGCCCGGAACAGGGCAACTATGGCTACACCTTC. Full variable domain (rest looked up from reference TRBV7-9 and TRBJ1-2): DTGVSQNPRHKITKRGQNVTFRCDPISEHNRLYWYRQTLGQGPEFLTYFQNEAQLEKSRLLSDRFSAERPKGSFSTLEIQRTEQGDSAMYLCASSPEQGNYGYTFGSGTRLTVV.